This is a list of T cell receptor beta chains from one sample in a study of graft-versus-host responses after intestinal transplantation. These receptors are not linked to any known antigen. Sequenced by immunoSEQ multiplex PCR; TCRdb stores in-frame clones only, minus some. The table has around 40,000 clones, roughly 95% seen once. The material sequenced was unstimulated CD8+ T cells sorted from spleen or lymph node cells, taken before transplant. The receptors originated from a human donor who was the organ donor for an intestinal transplant. CDR3s include the opening cysteine and the closing phenylalanine or tryptophan. D genes are given only for firm matches. A row's size may be missing; if present it is once, few, many or a size class.

j_gene: TRBJ2-7; abundance: NA; d_gene: NA; v_gene: TRBV12-5; CDR3nt: TGTGCTAGTGGTTTGACAGGCTACGAGCAGTACTTC; CDR3aa: CASGLTGYEQYF
j_gene: TRBJ2-3; abundance: few; d_gene: TRBD2; v_gene: TRBV7-9; CDR3nt: TGTGCCAGCCACATCCTAGCGGGGGGGGTGGCAGATACGCAGTATTTT; CDR3aa: CASHILAGGVADTQYF
j_gene: TRBJ1-5; abundance: NA; d_gene: NA; v_gene: TRBV19; CDR3nt: TGTGCCAGACCAACAAGGGACACTCTTTATAGCAATCAGCCCCAGCATTTT; CDR3aa: CARPTRDTLYSNQPQHF
j_gene: TRBJ2-1; abundance: few; d_gene: TRBD2; v_gene: TRBV19; CDR3nt: TGTGCCAGTAGTAAGACTAGCGGGGGGAACAATGAGCAGTTCTTC; CDR3aa: CASSKTSGGNNEQFF
j_gene: TRBJ2-1; abundance: once; d_gene: TRBD2; v_gene: TRBV10-3; CDR3nt: TGTGCCATCAGCGGACTAGCAGATGAGCAGTTCTTC; CDR3aa: CAISGLADEQFF
j_gene: TRBJ1-6; abundance: NA; d_gene: TRBD1; v_gene: TRBV15; CDR3nt: TGTGCCACCAGCAACTCCGGGACAGGAAATTCACCCCTCCACTTT; CDR3aa: CATSNSGTGNSPLHF
j_gene: TRBJ2-3; abundance: NA; d_gene: NA; v_gene: TRBV29-1; CDR3nt: TGCAGCGCATTCCGCACAGATACGCAGTATTTT; CDR3aa: CSAFRTDTQYF
j_gene: TRBJ2-7; abundance: once; d_gene: TRBD2; v_gene: TRBV5-8; CDR3nt: TGTGCCAGCAGCCCGGGAGGGTACGAGCAGTACTTC; CDR3aa: CASSPGGYEQYF
j_gene: TRBJ2-1; abundance: once; d_gene: TRBD1; v_gene: TRBV9; CDR3nt: TGTGCCAGCAGCGTAGATTATCCCGGGACAGGGAGTGAGCAGTTCTTC; CDR3aa: CASSVDYPGTGSEQFF
j_gene: TRBJ2-7; abundance: NA; d_gene: TRBD1; v_gene: TRBV5-1; CDR3nt: TGCGCCAGCAGTCCTACAGGGGGGCAGTACGAGCAGTACTTC; CDR3aa: CASSPTGGQYEQYF
j_gene: TRBJ2-7; abundance: NA; d_gene: TRBD1; v_gene: TRBV9; CDR3nt: TGTGCCAGCAGCTCTACAGGGGGCGGCGAGCAGTACTTC; CDR3aa: CASSSTGGGEQYF
j_gene: TRBJ2-3; abundance: NA; d_gene: NA; v_gene: TRBV5-6; CDR3nt: TGTGCCAGCAGCTTGGCTTTAGCGGAGGAGGGCACAGATACGCAGTATTTT; CDR3aa: CASSLALAEEGTDTQYF
j_gene: TRBJ2-5; abundance: NA; d_gene: TRBD2; v_gene: TRBV7-2; CDR3nt: TGTGCCAGCAGCTCCTTCACTAGCGGGGGGTCAGAGACCCAGTACTTC; CDR3aa: CASSSFTSGGSETQYF
j_gene: TRBJ1-2; abundance: NA; d_gene: NA; v_gene: TRBV6-5; CDR3nt: TGTGCCAGCAGTTATCAGTTGGGCGTCTATGGCTACACCTTC; CDR3aa: CASSYQLGVYGYTF
j_gene: TRBJ2-3; abundance: NA; d_gene: TRBD2; v_gene: TRBV9; CDR3nt: TGTGCCAGCAGCGTAGACGGGCGGGGGTCAACTACGCAGTATTTT; CDR3aa: CASSVDGRGSTTQYF
j_gene: TRBJ2-7; abundance: NA; d_gene: TRBD1; v_gene: TRBV2; CDR3nt: TGTGTCAGCAGTGAAGCTAGAGGGGGCTTCTACGAGCAGTACTTC; CDR3aa: CVSSEARGGFYEQYF
j_gene: TRBJ1-1; abundance: NA; d_gene: NA; v_gene: TRBV11-3; CDR3nt: TGTGCCAGCAGCATTGGAACGAACACTGAAGCTTTCTTT; CDR3aa: CASSIGTNTEAFF
j_gene: TRBJ2-5; abundance: NA; d_gene: NA; v_gene: TRBV7-2; CDR3nt: TGTGCCAGCAGCGTGGGACCCGCCCAGTACTTC; CDR3aa: CASSVGPAQYF
j_gene: TRBJ1-5; abundance: NA; d_gene: NA; v_gene: TRBV5-6; CDR3nt: TGTGCCAGCAGCGCGAGTCCCTATCAGCCCCAGCATTTT; CDR3aa: CASSASPYQPQHF
j_gene: TRBJ1-5; abundance: NA; d_gene: NA; v_gene: TRBV19; CDR3nt: TGTGCCAGTAGTATACCCCTGAACAATCAGCCCCAGCATTTT; CDR3aa: CASSIPLNNQPQHF